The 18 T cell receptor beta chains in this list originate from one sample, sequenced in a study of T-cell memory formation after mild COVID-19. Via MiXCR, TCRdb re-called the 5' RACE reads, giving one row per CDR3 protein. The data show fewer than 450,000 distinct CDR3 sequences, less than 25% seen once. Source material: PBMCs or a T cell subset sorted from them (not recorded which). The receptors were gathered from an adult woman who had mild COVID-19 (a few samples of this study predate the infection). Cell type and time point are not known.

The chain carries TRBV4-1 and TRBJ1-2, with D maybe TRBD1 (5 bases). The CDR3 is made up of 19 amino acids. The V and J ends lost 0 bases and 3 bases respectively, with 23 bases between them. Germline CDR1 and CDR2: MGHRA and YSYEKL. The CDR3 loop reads CASSQDLGAEAHVHYGYTF. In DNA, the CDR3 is TGCGCCAGCAGCCAAGATCTAGGGGCAGAAGCCCATGTGCACTATGGCTACACCTTC.

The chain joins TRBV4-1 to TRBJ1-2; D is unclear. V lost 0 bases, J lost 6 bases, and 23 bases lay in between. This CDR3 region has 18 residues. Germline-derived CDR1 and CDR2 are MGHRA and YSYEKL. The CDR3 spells CASSQDLRVASEKNGYTF. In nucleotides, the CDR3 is TGCGCCAGCAGCCAAGACCTGAGGGTGGCATCCGAGAAAAATGGCTACACCTTC.

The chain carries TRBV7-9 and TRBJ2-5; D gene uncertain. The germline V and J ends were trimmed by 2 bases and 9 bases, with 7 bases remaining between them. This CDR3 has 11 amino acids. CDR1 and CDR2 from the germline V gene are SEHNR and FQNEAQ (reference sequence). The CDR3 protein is CASSLSRAQYF. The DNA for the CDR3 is TGTGCCAGCAGCTTATCCCGGGCCCAGTACTTC.

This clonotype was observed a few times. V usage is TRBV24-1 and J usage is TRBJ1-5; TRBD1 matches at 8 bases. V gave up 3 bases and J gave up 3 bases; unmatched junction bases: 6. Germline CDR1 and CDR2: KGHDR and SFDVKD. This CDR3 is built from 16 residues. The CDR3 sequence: CATSDRRTGNNQPQHF. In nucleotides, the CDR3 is TGTGCCACCAGTGATCGGCGGACAGGGAACAATCAGCCCCAGCATTTT.

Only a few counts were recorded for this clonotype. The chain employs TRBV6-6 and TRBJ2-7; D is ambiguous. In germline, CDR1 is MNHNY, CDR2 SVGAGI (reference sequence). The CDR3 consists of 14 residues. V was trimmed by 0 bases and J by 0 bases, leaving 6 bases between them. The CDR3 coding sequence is TGTGCCAGCAGTTACTCGCCCCACTCCTACGAGCAGTACTTC. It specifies CASSYSPHSYEQYF.

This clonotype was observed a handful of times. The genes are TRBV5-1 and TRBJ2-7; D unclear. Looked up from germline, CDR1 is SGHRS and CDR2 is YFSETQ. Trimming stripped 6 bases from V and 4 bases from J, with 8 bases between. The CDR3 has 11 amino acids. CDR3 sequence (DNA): TGCGCCAGCAAAGGTGAATACGAGCAGTACTTC. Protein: CASKGEYEQYF.

The CDR3 spells CASSYGTSGSYNEQFF. The CDR3 DNA reads as TGTGCCAGCAGTTACGGGACTAGCGGGAGTTACAATGAGCAGTTCTTC. The chain couples TRBV6-2 or TRBV6-3 to TRBJ2-1; 14 bases fit TRBD2. Germline CDR1 reads MNHEY; CDR2 reads SVGEGT. J lost 4 bases, V lost 2 bases, and 1 base had no gene match. The CDR3 loop spans 16 amino acids.

CDR3 sequence: CASSPFISGANVLTF. The CDR3 coding sequence is TGCGCCAGCAGCCCATTCATTTCTGGGGCCAACGTCCTGACTTTC. J is TRBJ2-6 and V is TRBV5-1; D unclear. Germline loops: CDR1 SGHRS, CDR2 YFSETQ. Trimming pared 4 bases from V and 1 base from J, leaving 9 bases between. The CDR3 is 15 residues long.

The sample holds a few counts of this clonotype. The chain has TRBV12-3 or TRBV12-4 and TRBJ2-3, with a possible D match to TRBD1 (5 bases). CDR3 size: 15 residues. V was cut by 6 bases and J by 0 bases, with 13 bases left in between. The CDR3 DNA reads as TGTGCCAGCAGGGCAGGGAAGTTCAGCACAGATACGCAGTATTTT. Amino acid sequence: CASRAGKFSTDTQYF.

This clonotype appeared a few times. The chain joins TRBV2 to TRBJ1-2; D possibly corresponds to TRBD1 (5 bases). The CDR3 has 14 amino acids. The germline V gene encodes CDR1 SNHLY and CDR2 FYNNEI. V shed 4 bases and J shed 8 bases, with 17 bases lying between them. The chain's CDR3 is CASSVTGDRSGYTF. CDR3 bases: TGTGCCAGCAGTGTAACCGGCGACAGATCCGGCTACACCTTC.

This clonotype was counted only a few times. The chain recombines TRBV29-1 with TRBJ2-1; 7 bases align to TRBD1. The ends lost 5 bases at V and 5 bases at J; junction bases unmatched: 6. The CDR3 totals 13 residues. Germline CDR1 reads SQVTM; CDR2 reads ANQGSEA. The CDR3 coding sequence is TGCAGCGTTAAGGGACAGACAGACAATGAGCAGTTCTTC. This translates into CSVKGQTDNEQFF.

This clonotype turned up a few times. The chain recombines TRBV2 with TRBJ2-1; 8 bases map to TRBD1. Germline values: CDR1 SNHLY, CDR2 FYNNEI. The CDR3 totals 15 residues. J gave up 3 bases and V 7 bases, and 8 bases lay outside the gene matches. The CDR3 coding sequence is TGTGCCAGCACTGCCGGGACAGGAGGCTACAATGAGCAGTTCTTC. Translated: CASTAGTGGYNEQFF.

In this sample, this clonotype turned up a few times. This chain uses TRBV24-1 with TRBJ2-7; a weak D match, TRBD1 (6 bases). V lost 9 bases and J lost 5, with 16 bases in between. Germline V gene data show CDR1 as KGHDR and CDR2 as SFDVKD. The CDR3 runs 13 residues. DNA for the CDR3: TGTGCCACCGGACGGCCGGGACACCACGAGCAGTACTTC. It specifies CATGRPGHHEQYF.

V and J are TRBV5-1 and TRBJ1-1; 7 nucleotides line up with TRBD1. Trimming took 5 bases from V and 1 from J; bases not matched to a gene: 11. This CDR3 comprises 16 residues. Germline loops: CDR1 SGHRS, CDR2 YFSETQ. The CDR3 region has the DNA TGCGCCAGCAGTTCATCTCCCGGGACAGCGAACACTGAAGCTTTCTTT. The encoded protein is CASSSSPGTANTEAFF.

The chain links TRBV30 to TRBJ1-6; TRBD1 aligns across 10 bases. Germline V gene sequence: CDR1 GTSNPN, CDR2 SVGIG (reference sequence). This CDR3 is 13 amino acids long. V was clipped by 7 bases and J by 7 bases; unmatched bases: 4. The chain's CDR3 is CALRGQGNSPLHF. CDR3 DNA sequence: TGTGCCTTACGGGGACAGGGGAATTCACCCCTCCACTTT.

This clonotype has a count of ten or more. The CDR3 coding sequence is TGTGCCAGTATCAAACAGGGCACTGAAGCTTTCTTT. It codes for CASIKQGTEAFF. The rearrangement links TRBV19 to TRBJ1-1, with a weak D call TRBD1 (6 bases). CDR1 is LNHDA, CDR2 SQIVND, per germline (reference sequence). V was pared by 7 bases and J by 4 bases, with 10 bases between. CDR3 length: 12 residues.

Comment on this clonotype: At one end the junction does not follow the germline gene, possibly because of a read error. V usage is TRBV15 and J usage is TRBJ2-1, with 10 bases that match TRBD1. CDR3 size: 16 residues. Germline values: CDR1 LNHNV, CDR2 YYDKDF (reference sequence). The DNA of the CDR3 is TGTGCCACCAGCGGAGAGCGAGTGGGACAGGGGAATGAGCAGTTCTTC. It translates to CATSGERVGQGNEQFF.

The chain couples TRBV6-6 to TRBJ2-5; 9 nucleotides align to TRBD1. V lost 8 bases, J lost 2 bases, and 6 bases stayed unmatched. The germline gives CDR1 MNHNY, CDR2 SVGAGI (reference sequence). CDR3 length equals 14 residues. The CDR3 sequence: CASCSTGGQETQYF. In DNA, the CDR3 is TGTGCCAGCTGCTCGACAGGGGGACAAGAGACCCAGTACTTC.